This TCR beta chain appears in the sequencing data of a study of identical twins. Study observations and caveats: Insertion counts were lower in abundant cord blood beta clonotypes, a trend that memory repertoires did not show.

One entry per CDR3 protein, called by TCRdb with MiXCR from the 5' RACE reads. The sample yields approximately 620,000 distinct CDR3 sequences, about 9.4% seen once. Healthy Caucasians made up all donors. Germline assignment: CDR1 LGHNA and CDR2 YSLEER. V shed 0 bases, J shed 3 bases, and the junction held 12 bases outside the gene matches. This CDR3 contains 18 residues. As concerns this clonotype: Its target is unknown.

The same specimen was also included in a second study, on yellow fever vaccine responses in identical twins.

What was sequenced was PBMCs. V usage is TRBV4-3 and J usage is TRBJ2-3, with TRBD2 matching over 7 bases. The sequence was obtained from a woman under 30 in good health. CDR3 nucleotides: TGCGCCAGCAGCCAAGAGGGACCTCCGGGCGGGAGAACAGATACGCAGTATTTT. It encodes CASSQEGPPGGRTDTQYF.